The next 4 T cell receptor beta chains were all read from a single sample in a study of blood T cells in healthy people across ages. Alongside a J-beta primer mix, a sample-barcoded 5' primer served in a second PCR lasting roughly 6 to 12 cycles. TCRdb fed the 5' RACE reads into MiXCR, producing one record per CDR3 protein. The profile covers nearly 800,000 distinct CDR3 sequences, with more than 50% appearing a single time and roughly 24% taken by the ten largest. The sequenced sample consisted of blood. The receptors here all came from a middle-aged man in good health.

The chain recombines TRBV5-1 with TRBJ2-7; TRBD2 matches 13 bases. V shed 5 bases and J 3 bases; nucleotides not matched to a gene: 8. Looked up from germline, CDR1 is SGHRS and CDR2 is YFSETQ. CDR3 size: 16 residues. CDR3 sequence reads: CASRAGLAGAGYEQYF. For the CDR3, the DNA is TGCGCCAGCAGGGCTGGACTAGCGGGAGCCGGCTACGAGCAGTACTTC.

The V call is TRBV10-3, the J call TRBJ1-6, with D maybe TRBD1 (5 bases). Germline V gene data show CDR1 as ENHRY and CDR2 as SYGVKD. Trimming took 4 bases from V and 3 from J, leaving 7 bases between them. The CDR3 contains 14 residues. The CDR3 DNA reads TGTGCCATCAGTGGCGACAGCTATAATTCACCCCTCCACTTT. This sequence encodes CAISGDSYNSPLHF.

The genes are TRBV7-9 and TRBJ1-5; 10 positions match TRBD1. This CDR3 spans 17 amino acids. V was clipped by 3 bases and J by 3 bases; unmatched bases: 8. Germline V gives CDR1 SEHNR, CDR2 FQNEAQ (reference sequence). Here the CDR3 DNA reads TGTGCCAGCAGCTTGCAACTGGGACAGGGGAACAATCAGCCCCAGCATTTT. It specifies CASSLQLGQGNNQPQHF.

This clonotype has a handful of counts. The rearrangement joins TRBV7-9 to TRBJ2-1; maybe TRBD2 (5 bases). Germline assignment: CDR1 SEHNR and CDR2 FQNEAQ (reference sequence). The CDR3 runs 14 residues. The V end lost 5 bases, the J end lost 8 bases, and 16 bases lay between the germline ends. CDR3 loop: CASSTMVERDEQFF. The CDR3 bases are TGTGCCAGCAGCACGATGGTGGAGAGGGATGAGCAGTTCTTC.